The 22 T cell receptor beta chains reported below all come from one sample, sequenced in a study of blood T cell repertoires in COVID-19. Produced via immunoSEQ multiplex PCR; TCRdb's table is partial and in-frame only. Found here are 250,000 or so clones, around 90% of them singletons; the top ten hold 10% to 11%. The sequenced material came from PBMCs or T cells enriched from blood (not recorded which). These receptor sequences come from a man between 25 and 39 years old who had recovered from COVID-19.

The rearrangement uses TRBV4-3 and TRBJ1-5, with TRBD1 as a possible D gene (5 bases). CDR3 size: 17 residues. V lost 3 bases and J lost 5, with 20 bases in between. Germline-derived CDR1 and CDR2 are LGHNA and YSLEER. DNA of the CDR3: TGCGCCAGCAGCCAGGCTCAGCAGGAGGGGCGGGATCAGCCCCAGCATTTT. Translation: CASSQAQQEGRDQPQHF.

The chain couples TRBV19 to TRBJ1-1; D possibly corresponds to TRBD1 (5 bases). V was cut by 7 bases and J by 0 bases, with 12 bases left in between. Germline CDR1 is LNHDA and CDR2 is SQIVND (reference sequence). The CDR3 spans 14 residues. The CDR3, as DNA: TGTGCCAGTATGGACAAATACATGAACACTGAAGCTTTCTTT. Amino acid sequence: CASMDKYMNTEAFF.

Only one count was recorded for this clone. The gene calls are TRBV5-1 and TRBJ2-1; D possibly corresponds to TRBD2 (7 bases). Germline V lookup: CDR1 SGHRS, CDR2 YFSETQ. This CDR3 spans 15 amino acids. V was cut by 4 bases and J by 5 bases, with 16 bases left in between. The CDR3 bases are TGCGCCAGCAGCCCCACCGGGGGGCCCCACAATGAGCAGTTCTTC. Its protein product is CASSPTGGPHNEQFF. Combining the CDR3 with reference TRBV5-1 and TRBJ2-1 gives the whole variable domain KAGVTQTPRYLIKTRGQQVTLSCSPISGHRSVSWYQQTPGQGLQFLFEYFSETQRNKGNFPGRFSGRQFSNSRSEMNVSTLELGDSALYLCASSPTGGPHNEQFFGPGTRLTVL.

The chain recombines TRBV6-5 with TRBJ2-7; 7 nucleotides match TRBD2. CDR1 is MNHEY, CDR2 SVGAGI, per germline. J was trimmed by 3 bases and V by 2 bases; bases with no gene match: 4. The CDR3 sequence is 14 residues long. The CDR3 region is CASSYGEGYYEQYF. In DNA, the CDR3 is TGTGCCAGCAGTTACGGGGAGGGATACTACGAGCAGTACTTC.

This rearrangement joins TRBV5-1 to TRBJ1-5, with D possibly being TRBD1 (5 bases). Germline V gives CDR1 SGHRS, CDR2 YFSETQ. V lost 3 bases to trimming and J lost 5 bases, with 15 bases between them. The CDR3 runs 15 residues. The CDR3 sequence is CASSSLGQPHQPQHF. The DNA of the CDR3 is TGCGCCAGCAGCTCCCTAGGACAACCTCATCAGCCCCAGCATTTT.

The chain couples TRBV7-8 to TRBJ1-5, with D possibly TRBD1 on 6 matching bases. Trimming removed 5 bases from V and 2 bases from J, with 16 bases in between. CDR3 size: 16 residues. CDR1 and CDR2 from the germline V gene are SGHVS and FQNEAQ. In DNA form, the CDR3 reads TGTGCCAGCAGCCCGAGGAGCAGGGGACGCAATCAGCCCCAGCATTTT. This gives the protein CASSPRSRGRNQPQHF.

The J gene is TRBJ2-2, the V gene TRBV29-1; 7 nucleotides match TRBD2. Germline V gives CDR1 SQVTM, CDR2 ANQGSEA. The CDR3 covers 14 residues. V lost 4 bases and J lost 1; bases outside the gene matches: 3. The CDR3 sequence: CSVVLAENTGELFF. The DNA of the CDR3 is TGCAGCGTTGTCCTAGCGGAGAACACCGGGGAGCTGTTTTTT.

This clone was recorded only once. This chain links TRBV2 with TRBJ1-3; D is possibly TRBD1 (5 bases). Germline CDR1 SNHLY, CDR2 FYNNEI. The V end was cut by 2 bases, the J end by 2 bases, with 13 bases between. This CDR3 region has 16 residues. This CDR3 is CASSESLWGTGNTIYF. CDR3 nucleotides: TGTGCCAGCAGTGAATCCCTCTGGGGCACTGGAAACACCATATATTTT.

The chain carries TRBV27 and TRBJ1-4, with TRBD1 as a possible D gene (5 bases). Germline CDR1 and CDR2: MNHEY and SMNVEV (reference sequence). This CDR3 is 12 amino acids long. Trimming pared 8 bases from V and 10 bases from J, leaving 14 bases between. CDR3 residues: CASSYSTGKLFF. CDR3 coding DNA: TGTGCCAGCTCATACAGTACAGGAAAACTGTTTTTT.

This chain joins TRBV18 and TRBJ1-1; weak D call: TRBD1 (6 bases). From germline, CDR1 is KGHSH and CDR2 LQKENI. Deletions cut 0 bases from V and 4 bases from J, with 9 bases between. The CDR3 is made up of 14 amino acids. The CDR3 region is CASSPPVGGTEAFF. In DNA, the CDR3 is TGTGCCAGCTCACCACCGGTAGGGGGCACTGAAGCTTTCTTT.

The J gene is TRBJ2-2, the V gene TRBV5-1; 11 bases fit TRBD2. J gave up 8 bases and V 1 base, and 16 bases lay outside the gene matches. Germline CDR1 SGHRS, CDR2 YFSETQ. The CDR3 runs to 19 residues. CDR3 amino acids: CASSLPRPDSGRVRGELFF. The CDR3 DNA is TGCGCCAGCAGCTTGCCACGACCGGATAGCGGGAGGGTCCGTGGGGAGCTGTTTTTT.

This chain links TRBV2 with TRBJ2-2, with TRBD2 as a possible D gene (6 bases). The CDR3 has 16 amino acids. Per the germline V gene, CDR1 is SNHLY and CDR2 is FYNNEI. The V end was cut by 6 bases, the J end by 3 bases, with 17 bases between. The CDR3 sequence: CASREGPVVDTGELFF. The CDR3 DNA follows: TGTGCCAGCAGGGAGGGTCCGGTAGTAGACACCGGGGAGCTGTTTTTT. The variable domain in full, completed from reference TRBV2 and TRBJ2-2, reads EPEVTQTPSHQVTQMGQEVILRCVPISNHLYFYWYRQILGQKVEFLVSFYNNEISEKSEIFDDQFSVERPDGSNFTLKIRSTKLEDSAMYFCASREGPVVDTGELFFGEGSRLTVL.

V and J are TRBV20-1 and TRBJ2-7; 7 bases align to TRBD1. This CDR3 is built from 15 residues. Per the germline V gene, CDR1 is DFQATT and CDR2 is SNEGSKA (reference sequence). J gave up 2 bases and V 3 bases, and 10 bases lay outside the gene matches. CDR3 protein: CSASGGTDSTYEQYF. The CDR3 nucleotides read TGCAGTGCTAGTGGTGGGACAGACTCAACCTACGAGCAGTACTTC.

The chain uses TRBV27 and TRBJ2-2; the match to TRBD1 covers 8 bases. The germline V gene encodes CDR1 MNHEY and CDR2 SMNVEV (reference sequence). The CDR3 sequence is 17 residues long. Germline trimming cut 1 base from V and 6 bases from J; bases unmatched to any gene: 10. Here the CDR3 DNA reads TGTGCCAGCAGTTTATTAACGACAGGGGCCTTGCCCGGGGAGCTGTTTTTT. This sequence encodes CASSLLTTGALPGELFF.

V and J are TRBV2 and TRBJ1-1; possible D gene TRBD1, 5 bases. Between the trimmed V and J ends, which lost 6 bases and 4 bases, there was a span of 15 bases. From germline, CDR1 is SNHLY and CDR2 FYNNEI. This CDR3 comprises 14 residues. The CDR3 protein is CASSPRGGSTEAFF. The CDR3 bases are TGTGCCAGCAGCCCCCGGGGGGGATCCACTGAAGCTTTCTTT.

The V and J genes are TRBV27 and TRBJ2-7; 8 bases align to TRBD2. The germline V gene encodes CDR1 MNHEY and CDR2 SMNVEV (reference sequence). Trimming took 5 bases from V and 4 from J; bases not matched to a gene: 4. The CDR3 covers 13 residues. The CDR3 sequence is CASSVGLAYEQYF. For the CDR3, the DNA is TGTGCCAGCAGTGTAGGACTAGCTTACGAGCAGTACTTC.

The chain joins TRBV25-1 to TRBJ1-2; D gene unclear. The germline CDR1 and CDR2 sequences are MGHDK and SYGVNS. Between the trimmed V and J ends, which lost 6 bases and 6 bases, there was a span of 20 bases. The CDR3 is made up of 15 amino acids. The DNA for the CDR3 is TGTGCCAGCAGGATAGGTGGAGGATCTCAAGATGGCTACACCTTC. Its translation is CASRIGGGSQDGYTF.

The DNA of the CDR3 is TGTGCCAGCAGCCAACTTTACGGCGAGCAGTACTTC. Amino acid sequence: CASSQLYGEQYF. The genes are TRBV3-1 (or the pseudogene TRBV3-2) and TRBJ2-7, with unresolved D. CDR1 and CDR2 from the germline V gene are LGHDT and YNNKEL (reference sequence). The V gene lost 2 bases and the J gene lost 6 bases, with 8 bases spanning the gap. This CDR3 is 12 amino acids long.

The V and J genes are TRBV12-3 or TRBV12-4 and TRBJ2-1; 7 bases are a match to TRBD1. This CDR3 contains 13 residues. J lost 3 bases, V lost 7 bases, and 3 bases had no gene match. This chain's CDR3 is CASTDRDYNEQFF. Here the CDR3 DNA reads TGTGCCAGCACCGACAGGGACTACAATGAGCAGTTCTTC.

In its sample, this clone was seen once. V usage is TRBV3-1 (or the pseudogene TRBV3-2) and J usage is TRBJ2-7; 9 bases line up with TRBD1. J lost 5 bases, V lost 6 bases, and 8 bases had no gene match. In germline, CDR1 is LGHDT, CDR2 YNNKEL (reference sequence). The CDR3 contains 14 residues. CDR3 DNA: TGTGCCAGCAGACCCCGGGACAGGGAGAACGAGCAGTACTTC. As protein: CASRPRDRENEQYF.

The gene calls are TRBV5-1 and TRBJ1-2; D gene uncertain. This CDR3 is 13 amino acids long. In germline, CDR1 is SGHRS, CDR2 YFSETQ. Deletions cut 4 bases from V and 4 bases from J, with 11 bases between. The CDR3 loop is CASSERGLYGYTF. CDR3 in DNA: TGCGCCAGCAGCGAGCGAGGTCTCTATGGCTACACCTTC.

This clone appeared a few times. The J gene is TRBJ2-3, the V gene TRBV7-3; 13 nucleotides align to TRBD2. Germline-derived CDR1 and CDR2 are SGHTA and FQGTGA. The J segment lost 6 bases and the V segment lost 5 bases, leaving 8 bases of the junction unmatched. The CDR3 totals 16 residues. The CDR3 nucleotides are TGTGCCAGCAGCCGTACTAGCGGGGGGGCATCTGATACGCAGTATTTT. This gives the protein CASSRTSGGASDTQYF.